This TCR beta chain was found in a study of blood T cell repertoires in COVID-19. Study overall: The United States, Italy and Spain supplied acute and convalescent COVID-19 samples. Nucleic acid was either cDNA or gDNA, and it came from T cells, B-cell-depleted T cells, or PBMCs.

The CDR3 covers 15 residues. V lost 6 bases and J lost 7; bases outside the gene matches: 10. Germline lookup yields CDR1 MNHEY and CDR2 SMNVEV (reference sequence). TCRdb's copy holds only in-frame clones and misses some; the assay was immunoSEQ multiplex PCR. The sample contains around 260,000 clones, about nine tenths of which appear only once. It was during active infection that Seattle patients were enrolled and then longitudinally followed. The sample was peripheral blood. J is TRBJ2-7 and V is TRBV27, with TRBD1 identical over 12 bases. The TCR originated in a woman aged 25 to 45 with COVID-19, enrolled during active disease. Here the CDR3 reads CASRPLGQGAGEQYF. CDR3 DNA: TGTGCCAGCAGGCCCCTGGGACAGGGGGCGGGGGAGCAGTACTTC.